The TCR beta chain described here comes from a study of T cells in pancreatic ductal adenocarcinoma. Surgery without prior neoadjuvant therapy was the treatment of the selected pancreatic ductal adenocarcinoma patients. Generated by immunoSEQ multiplex PCR, the TCRdb table keeps only in-frame clones and is missing some. The sample shows around 94,000 clones, around 96% of them seen only once. V shed 5 bases, J shed 2 bases, and the junction held 9 bases outside the gene matches. Germline values: CDR1 LNHDA, CDR2 SQIVND (reference sequence). This CDR3 spans 15 amino acids. This chain connects TRBV19 to TRBJ2-7, with 7 bases fitting TRBD2. The sequenced sample consisted of PBMCs. The receptor was derived from a human donor with pancreatic ductal adenocarcinoma. The CDR3 is CASSARDYNTYEQYF. The DNA of the CDR3 is TGTGCCAGTAGTGCCCGGGACTACAATACCTACGAGCAGTACTTC.